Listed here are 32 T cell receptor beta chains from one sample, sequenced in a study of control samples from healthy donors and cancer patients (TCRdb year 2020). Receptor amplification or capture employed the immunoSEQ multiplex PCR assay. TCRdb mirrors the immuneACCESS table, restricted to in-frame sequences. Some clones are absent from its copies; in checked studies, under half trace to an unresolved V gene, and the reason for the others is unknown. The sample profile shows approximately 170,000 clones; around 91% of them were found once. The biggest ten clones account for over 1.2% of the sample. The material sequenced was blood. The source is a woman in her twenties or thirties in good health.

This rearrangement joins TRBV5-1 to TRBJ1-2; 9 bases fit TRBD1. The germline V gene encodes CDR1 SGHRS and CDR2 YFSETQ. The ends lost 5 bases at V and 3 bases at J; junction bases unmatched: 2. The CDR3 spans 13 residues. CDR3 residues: CASRQGADYGYTF. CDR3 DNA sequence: TGCGCCAGCAGACAGGGGGCGGACTATGGCTACACCTTC.

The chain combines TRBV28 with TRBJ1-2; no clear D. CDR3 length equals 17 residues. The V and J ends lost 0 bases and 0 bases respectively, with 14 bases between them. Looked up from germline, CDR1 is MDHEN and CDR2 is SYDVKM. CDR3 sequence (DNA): TGTGCCAGCAGTTTATGGGGTCAGGCCGCCTCTAACTATGGCTACACCTTC. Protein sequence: CASSLWGQAASNYGYTF.

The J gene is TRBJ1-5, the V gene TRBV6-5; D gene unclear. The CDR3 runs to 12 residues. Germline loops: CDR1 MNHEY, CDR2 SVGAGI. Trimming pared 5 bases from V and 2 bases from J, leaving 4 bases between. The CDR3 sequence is CASSQGNQPQHF. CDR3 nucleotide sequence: TGTGCCAGCAGTCAGGGCAATCAGCCCCAGCATTTT.

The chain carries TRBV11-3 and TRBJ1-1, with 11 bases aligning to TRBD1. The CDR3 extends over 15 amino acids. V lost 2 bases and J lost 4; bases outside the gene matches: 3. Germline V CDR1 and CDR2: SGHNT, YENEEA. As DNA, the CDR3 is TGTGCCAGCAGCTTATCGGGACAGGGGGGCACTGAAGCTTTCTTT. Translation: CASSLSGQGGTEAFF.

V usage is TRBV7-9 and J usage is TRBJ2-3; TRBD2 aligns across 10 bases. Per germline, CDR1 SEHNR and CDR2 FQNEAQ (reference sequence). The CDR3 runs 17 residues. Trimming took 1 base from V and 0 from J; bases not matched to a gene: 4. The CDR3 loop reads CASSLGTSGASTDTQYF. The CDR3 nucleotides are TGTGCCAGCAGCTTAGGGACTAGCGGAGCTAGCACAGATACGCAGTATTTT.

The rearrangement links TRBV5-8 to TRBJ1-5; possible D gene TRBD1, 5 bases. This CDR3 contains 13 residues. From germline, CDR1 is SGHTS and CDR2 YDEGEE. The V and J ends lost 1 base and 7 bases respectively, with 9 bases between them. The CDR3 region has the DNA TGTGCCAGCAGCTTGTGGGGGAAGCAGCCCCAGCATTTT. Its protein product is CASSLWGKQPQHF.

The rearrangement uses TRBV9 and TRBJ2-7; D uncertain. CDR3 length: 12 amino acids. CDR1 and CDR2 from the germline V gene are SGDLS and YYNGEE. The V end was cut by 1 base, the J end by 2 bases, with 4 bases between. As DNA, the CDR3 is TGTGCCAGCAGCGTAAACCCCTACGAGCAGTACTTC. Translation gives CASSVNPYEQYF.

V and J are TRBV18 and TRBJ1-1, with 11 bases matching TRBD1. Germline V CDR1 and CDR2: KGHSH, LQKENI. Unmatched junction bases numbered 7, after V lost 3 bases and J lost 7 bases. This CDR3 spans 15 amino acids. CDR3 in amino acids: CASSPLGQGASEAFF. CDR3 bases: TGTGCCAGCTCACCGCTCGGACAGGGGGCAAGTGAAGCTTTCTTT.

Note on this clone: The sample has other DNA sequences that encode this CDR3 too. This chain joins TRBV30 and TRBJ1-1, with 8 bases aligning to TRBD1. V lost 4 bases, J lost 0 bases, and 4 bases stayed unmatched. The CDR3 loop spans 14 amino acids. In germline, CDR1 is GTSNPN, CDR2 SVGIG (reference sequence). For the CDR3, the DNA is TGTGCCTGGATCCACAGGGGGATGAACACTGAAGCTTTCTTT. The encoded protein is CAWIHRGMNTEAFF.

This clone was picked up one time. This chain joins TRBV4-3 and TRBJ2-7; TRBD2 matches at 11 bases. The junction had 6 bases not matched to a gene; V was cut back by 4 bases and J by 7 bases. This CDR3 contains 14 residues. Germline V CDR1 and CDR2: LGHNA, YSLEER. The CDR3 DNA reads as TGCGCCAGCAGCCGAGTAGCGGGAGGGGATGAGCAGTACTTC. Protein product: CASSRVAGGDEQYF.

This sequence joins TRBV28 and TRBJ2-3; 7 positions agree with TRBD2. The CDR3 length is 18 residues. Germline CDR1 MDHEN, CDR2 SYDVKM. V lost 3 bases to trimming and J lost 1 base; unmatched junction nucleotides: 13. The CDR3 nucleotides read TGTGCCAGCAGTTTGCGAAAGAGCGGGAAGTATGGCACAGATACGCAGTATTTT. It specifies CASSLRKSGKYGTDTQYF.

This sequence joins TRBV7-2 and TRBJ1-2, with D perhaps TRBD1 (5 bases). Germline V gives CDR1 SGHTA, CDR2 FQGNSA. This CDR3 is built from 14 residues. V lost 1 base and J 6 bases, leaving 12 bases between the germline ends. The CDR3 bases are TGTGCCAGCAGCTTAGGGTCGGGGGGGGATGGCTACACCTTC. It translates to CASSLGSGGDGYTF. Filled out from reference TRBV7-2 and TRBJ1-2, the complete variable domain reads GAGVSQSPSNKVTEKGKDVELRCDPISGHTALYWYRQSLGQGLEFLIYFQGNSAPDKSGLPSDRFSAERTGGSVSTLTIQRTQQEDSAVYLCASSLGSGGDGYTFGSGTRLTVV.

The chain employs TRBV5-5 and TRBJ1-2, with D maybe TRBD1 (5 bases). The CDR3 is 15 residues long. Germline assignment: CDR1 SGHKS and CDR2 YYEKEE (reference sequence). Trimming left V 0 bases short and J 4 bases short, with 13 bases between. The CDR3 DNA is TGTGCCAGCAGCTTGGGGCAGGGTTATCCCTATGGCTACACCTTC. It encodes CASSLGQGYPYGYTF.

The CDR3 DNA is TGTGCTAGTGAACCCGGGGGGAATCAGCCCCAGCATTTT. Encoded protein: CASEPGGNQPQHF. The chain is built from TRBV12-5 and TRBJ1-5; TRBD1 is a possible D gene (5 bases). V was shortened by 7 bases and J by 4 bases, with 11 bases between the two germline ends. The CDR3 totals 13 residues. The germline gives CDR1 LGHNT, CDR2 FRNRAP. Using reference TRBV12-5 and TRBJ1-5 for the parts outside the CDR3, the full variable domain is DARVTQTPRHKVTEMGQEVTMRCQPILGHNTVFWYRQTMMQGLELLAYFRNRAPLDDSGMPKDRFSAEMPDATLATLKIQPSEPRDSAVYFCASEPGGNQPQHFGDGTRLSIL.

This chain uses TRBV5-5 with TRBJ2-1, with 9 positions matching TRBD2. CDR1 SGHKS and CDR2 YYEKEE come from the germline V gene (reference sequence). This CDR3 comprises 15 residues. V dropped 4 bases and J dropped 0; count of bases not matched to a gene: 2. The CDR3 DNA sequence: TGTGCCAGCAGCCCACTAGCGGGCTCCTACAATGAGCAGTTCTTC. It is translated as CASSPLAGSYNEQFF.

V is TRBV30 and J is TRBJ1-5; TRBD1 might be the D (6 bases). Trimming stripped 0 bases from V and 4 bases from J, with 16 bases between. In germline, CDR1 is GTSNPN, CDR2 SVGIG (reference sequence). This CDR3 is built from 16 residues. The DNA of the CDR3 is TGTGCCTGGAGTGTTGGGCCCAGGGGCACAAATCAGCCCCAGCATTTT. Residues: CAWSVGPRGTNQPQHF.

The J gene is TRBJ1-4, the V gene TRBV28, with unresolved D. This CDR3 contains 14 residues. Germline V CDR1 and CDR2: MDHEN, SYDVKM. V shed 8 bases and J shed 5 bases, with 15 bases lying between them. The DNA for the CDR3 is TGTGCCAGCCAAGATCTCCAGACGAATGAAAAACTGTTTTTT. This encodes CASQDLQTNEKLFF.

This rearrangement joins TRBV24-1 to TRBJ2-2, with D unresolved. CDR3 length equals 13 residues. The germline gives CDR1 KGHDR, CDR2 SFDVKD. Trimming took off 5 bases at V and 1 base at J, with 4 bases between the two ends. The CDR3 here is CATSGGNTGELFF. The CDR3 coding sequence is TGTGCCACCAGTGGGGGGAACACCGGGGAGCTGTTTTTT.

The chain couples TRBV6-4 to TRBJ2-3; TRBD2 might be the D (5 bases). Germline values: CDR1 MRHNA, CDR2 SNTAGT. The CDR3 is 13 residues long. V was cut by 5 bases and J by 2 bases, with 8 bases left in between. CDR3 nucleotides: TGTGCCAGCAGTCGGCGGGTCACAGATACGCAGTATTTT. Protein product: CASSRRVTDTQYF.

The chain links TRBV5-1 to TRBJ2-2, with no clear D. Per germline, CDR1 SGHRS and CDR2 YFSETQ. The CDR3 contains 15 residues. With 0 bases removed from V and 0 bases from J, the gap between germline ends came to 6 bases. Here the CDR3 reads CASSLELANTGELFF. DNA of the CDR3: TGCGCCAGCAGCTTGGAACTGGCGAACACCGGGGAGCTGTTTTTT.

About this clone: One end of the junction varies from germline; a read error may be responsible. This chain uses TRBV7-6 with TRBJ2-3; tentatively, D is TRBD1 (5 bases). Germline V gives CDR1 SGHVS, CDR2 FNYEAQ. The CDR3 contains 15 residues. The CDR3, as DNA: TGTGCCAGCAGCTTAGGGACACTTCGCACAGATATGCAGTATTTT. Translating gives CASSLGTLRTDMQYF.

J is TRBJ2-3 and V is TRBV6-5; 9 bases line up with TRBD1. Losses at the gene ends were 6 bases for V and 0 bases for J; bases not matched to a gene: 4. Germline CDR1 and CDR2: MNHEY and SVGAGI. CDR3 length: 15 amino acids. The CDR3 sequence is CASRTGGTSTDTQYF. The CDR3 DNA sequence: TGTGCCAGCAGGACAGGGGGGACGAGCACAGATACGCAGTATTTT.

This CDR3 is CATSASGRTDTQYF. The CDR3 nucleotides read TGTGCCACCAGTGCTAGCGGGAGAACAGATACGCAGTATTTT. The J gene is TRBJ2-3, the V gene TRBV24-1; 10 nucleotides agree with TRBD2. V shed 5 bases, J shed 3 bases, and the junction held 1 base outside the gene matches. The CDR3 loop spans 14 amino acids. Per the germline V gene, CDR1 is KGHDR and CDR2 is SFDVKD.

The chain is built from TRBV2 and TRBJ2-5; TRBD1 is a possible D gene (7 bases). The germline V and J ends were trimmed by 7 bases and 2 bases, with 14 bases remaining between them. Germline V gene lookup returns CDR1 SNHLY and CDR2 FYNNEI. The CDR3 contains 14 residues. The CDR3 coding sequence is TGTGCCAGCAACGGTCAGGGGGGACAAGAGACCCAGTACTTC. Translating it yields CASNGQGGQETQYF. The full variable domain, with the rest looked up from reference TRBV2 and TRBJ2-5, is EPEVTQTPSHQVTQMGQEVILRCVPISNHLYFYWYRQILGQKVEFLVSFYNNEISEKSEIFDDQFSVERPDGSNFTLKIRSTKLEDSAMYFCASNGQGGQETQYFGPGTRLLVL.

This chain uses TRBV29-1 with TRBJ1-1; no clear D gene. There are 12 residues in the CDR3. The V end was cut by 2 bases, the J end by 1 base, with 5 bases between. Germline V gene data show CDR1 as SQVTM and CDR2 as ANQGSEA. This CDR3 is CSVEPENTEAFF. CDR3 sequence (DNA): TGCAGCGTTGAACCGGAGAACACTGAAGCTTTCTTT.

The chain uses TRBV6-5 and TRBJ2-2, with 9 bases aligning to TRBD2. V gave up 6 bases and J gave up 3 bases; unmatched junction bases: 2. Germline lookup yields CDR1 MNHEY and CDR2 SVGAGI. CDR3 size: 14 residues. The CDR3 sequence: CASRRGGDTGELFF. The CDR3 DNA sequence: TGTGCCAGCAGGCGGGGGGGCGACACCGGGGAGCTGTTTTTT.

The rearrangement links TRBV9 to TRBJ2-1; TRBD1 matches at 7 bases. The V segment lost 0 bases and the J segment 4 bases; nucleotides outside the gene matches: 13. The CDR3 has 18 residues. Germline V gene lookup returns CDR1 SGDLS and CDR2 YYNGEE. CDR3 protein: CASSVDDGRDRPYNEQFF. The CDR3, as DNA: TGTGCCAGCAGCGTAGACGACGGCCGGGACAGACCGTACAATGAGCAGTTCTTC.

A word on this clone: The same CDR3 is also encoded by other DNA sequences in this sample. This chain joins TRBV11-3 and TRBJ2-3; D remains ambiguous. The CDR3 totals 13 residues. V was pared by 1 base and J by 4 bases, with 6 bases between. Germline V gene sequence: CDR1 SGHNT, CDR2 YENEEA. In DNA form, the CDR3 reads TGTGCCAGCAGCTTAGGGGGTGCAGATACGCAGTATTTT. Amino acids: CASSLGGADTQYF.

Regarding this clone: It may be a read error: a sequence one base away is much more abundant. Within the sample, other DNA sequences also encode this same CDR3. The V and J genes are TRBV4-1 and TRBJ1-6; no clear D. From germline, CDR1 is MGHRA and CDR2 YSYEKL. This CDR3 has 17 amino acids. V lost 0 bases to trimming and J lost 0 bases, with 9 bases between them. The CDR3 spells CASSQDPRSSYNSPLHF. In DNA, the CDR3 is TGCGCCAGCAGCCAAGATCCCCGGAGCTCCTATAATTCACCCCTCCACTTT.

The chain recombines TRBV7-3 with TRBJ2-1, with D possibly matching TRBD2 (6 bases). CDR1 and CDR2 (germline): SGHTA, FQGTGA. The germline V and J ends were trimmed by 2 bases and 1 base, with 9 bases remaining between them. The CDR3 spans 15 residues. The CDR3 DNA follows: TGTGCCAGCAGCTTAGGTAGCGGATCCTACAATGAGCAGTTCTTC. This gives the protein CASSLGSGSYNEQFF.

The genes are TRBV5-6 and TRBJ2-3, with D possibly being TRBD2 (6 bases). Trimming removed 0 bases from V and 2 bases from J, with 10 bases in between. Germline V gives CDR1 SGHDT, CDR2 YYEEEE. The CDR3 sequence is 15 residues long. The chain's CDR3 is CASSLVGGDTDTQYF. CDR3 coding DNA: TGTGCCAGCAGCTTGGTCGGGGGTGACACAGATACGCAGTATTTT.

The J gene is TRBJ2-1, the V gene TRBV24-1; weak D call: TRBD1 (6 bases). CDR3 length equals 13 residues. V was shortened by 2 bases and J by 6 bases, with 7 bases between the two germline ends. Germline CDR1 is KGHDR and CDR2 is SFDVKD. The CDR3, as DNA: TGTGCCACCAGTGATTGGGGGCCCAATGAGCAGTTCTTC. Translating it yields CATSDWGPNEQFF.